This T cell receptor beta chain was retrieved from a study of shared clonotypes between healthy human individuals. Study-level results: Large sequencing depth failed to make sorted-subset sequencing complete, rarefaction showed. Clonotype sharing across several donors was observed for roughly 5% of naive CD4 clonotypes. Naive subsets, compared against memory subsets, generally had larger estimated richness values.

The CDR3 runs 14 residues. Trimming left V 0 bases short and J 6 bases short, with 9 bases between. CDR1 and CDR2 from the germline V gene are SGHRS and YFSETQ. Points on this clone: What it recognizes is unknown.

The data were produced by immunoSEQ multiplex PCR, yet TCRdb's version contains in-frame clones alone and is incomplete. The sample carries more than 2,000,000 clones, approximately 93% recorded once. Splitting of CD4+ cells produced CD45RA+ naive and CD45RA-negative memory subsets. V gene TRBV5-1 combines with J gene TRBJ2-2; D uncertain. The sequence was collected from a man between 18 and 29 years old in good health. Some clones in this sample may be carry-over from other donors' samples. Sample: naive CD4+ T cells from PBMCs. Subset noted: CD45RA+ positively selected. The CDR3 nucleotides read TGCGCCAGCAGCTTGGCGGCTATCCCCGGGGAGCTGTTTTTT. Protein product: CASSLAAIPGELFF.